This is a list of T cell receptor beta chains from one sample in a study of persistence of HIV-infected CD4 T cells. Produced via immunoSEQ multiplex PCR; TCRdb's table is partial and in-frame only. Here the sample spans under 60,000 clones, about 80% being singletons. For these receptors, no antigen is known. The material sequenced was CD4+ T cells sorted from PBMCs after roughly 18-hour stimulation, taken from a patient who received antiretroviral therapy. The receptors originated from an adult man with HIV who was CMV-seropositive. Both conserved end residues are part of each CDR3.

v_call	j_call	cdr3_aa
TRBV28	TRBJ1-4	CASSEGGPGEKLFF
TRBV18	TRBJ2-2	CASSRSAGGSANTGELFF
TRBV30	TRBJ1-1	CACGTGGLGVAFF
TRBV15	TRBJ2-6	CATSRRTGRSGANVLTF
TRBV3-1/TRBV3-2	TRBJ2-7	CASSQGWYREVTYEQYF
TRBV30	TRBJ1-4	CAWSQGGKDEKLFF
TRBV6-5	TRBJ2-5	CASGPRYQETQYF
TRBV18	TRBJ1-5	CASSPGQGSNQPQHF
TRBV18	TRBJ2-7	CASSPHDRYEQYF
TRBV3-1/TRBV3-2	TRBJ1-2	CASSGGGNYGYTF
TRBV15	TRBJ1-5	CATSGLQGIGSNQPQHF